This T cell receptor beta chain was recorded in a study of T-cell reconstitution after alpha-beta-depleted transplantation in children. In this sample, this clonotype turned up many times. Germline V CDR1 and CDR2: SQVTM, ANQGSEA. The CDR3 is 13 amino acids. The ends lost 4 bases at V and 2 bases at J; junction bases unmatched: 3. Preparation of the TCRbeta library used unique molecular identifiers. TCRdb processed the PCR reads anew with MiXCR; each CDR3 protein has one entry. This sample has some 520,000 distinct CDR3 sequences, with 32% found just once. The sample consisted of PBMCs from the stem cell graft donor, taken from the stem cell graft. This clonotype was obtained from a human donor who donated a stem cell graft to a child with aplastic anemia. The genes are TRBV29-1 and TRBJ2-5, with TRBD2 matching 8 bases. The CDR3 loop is CSVATSEQETQYF. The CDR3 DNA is TGCAGCGTTGCGACTAGCGAGCAAGAGACCCAGTACTTC.